This T cell receptor (beta chain) appears in the sequencing data of a study of blood T cell repertoires in COVID-19. Germline CDR1 is ENHRY and CDR2 is SYGVKD. Trimming pared 2 bases from V and 1 base from J, leaving 8 bases between. The CDR3 extends over 14 amino acids. Recruited during active infection, patients (from Seattle) were subsequently followed longitudinally. Original methodology: Amplification with reference gene primers provided the estimates of nucleated cell counts. Generated by immunoSEQ multiplex PCR, the TCRdb table keeps only in-frame clones and is missing some. V, J and clone size derive from that table, while D and trimming were established from the DNA sequence. Of fewer than 250,000 clones in the sample, around nine tenths are singletons; the top ten hold about 0.8%.

The TCR comes from a man under 40 with COVID-19, enrolled during active disease. Sequenced input: peripheral blood. The chain couples TRBV10-3 to TRBJ1-1; D gene ambiguous. Here the CDR3 reads CAISEPPGNTEAFF. CDR3 sequence (DNA): TGTGCCATCAGTGAGCCCCCGGGGAACACTGAAGCTTTCTTT.